Listed below are T cell receptor beta chains from one sample, sequenced in a study of T cell repertoires in cytomegalovirus infection. Antigens for these TCRs are unknown. TCRdb used MiXCR to reprocess the reads, holding one entry per CDR3 protein. The data hold under 50,000 distinct CDR3 sequences, with approximately 20% observed a single time. Material: PBMCs, sequenced either directly or after in vitro stimulation (not recorded which). Source of these receptors: a human donor in good health (CMV status not recorded). Some clones in this sample may be carry-over from other donors' samples. Both conserved end residues are part of each CDR3. A D gene is named only where the DNA matches it firmly. Size tells how often a clone was seen (once, few, many) or the class of an expanded clone, and some rows leave it out.

clone size	V gene	D gene	J gene	CDR3 protein	CDR3 DNA
.	TRBV19	TRBD1	TRBJ2-7	CASLRGREYEQYF	TGTGCCAGTCTCAGGGGGAGAGAGTACGAGCAGTACTTC
.	TRBV28	TRBD2	TRBJ2-3	CASTRLAGGGTQYF	TGTGCCAGCACCCGACTAGCGGGGGGGGGTACGCAGTATTTT
.	TRBV2	.	TRBJ2-7	CASSVQGLTFYEQYF	TGTGCCAGCAGTGTACAGGGTCTCACTTTCTACGAGCAGTACTTC
few	TRBV4-1	.	TRBJ1-1	CATSQGRATEAFF	TGCGCCACTTCACAGGGTAGGGCCACTGAAGCTTTCTTT
few	TRBV28	.	TRBJ2-3	CASSPGGGFTDTQYF	TGTGCCAGCAGCCCCGGAGGGGGATTCACGGATACGCAGTATTTT
.	TRBV5-4	.	TRBJ1-4	CASSLAGTSKEKLFF	TGTGCCAGCAGCTTGGCCGGGACCAGCAAAGAAAAACTGTTTTTT
medium-sized	TRBV10-3	.	TRBJ2-3	CAISDLGAGTDTQYF	TGTGCCATCAGTGACCTAGGTGCTGGCACAGATACGCAGTATTTT
many	TRBV7-2	.	TRBJ1-1	CASRPQGSDTEAFF	TGTGCCAGCAGGCCACAGGGTAGCGACACTGAAGCTTTCTTT
many	TRBV7-6	TRBD2	TRBJ2-3	CASSLGLAGTDTQYF	TGTGCCAGCAGCCTCGGACTAGCGGGCACAGATACGCAGTATTTT
many	TRBV7-4	.	TRBJ2-1	CASSLEGQRYNEQFF	TGTGCCAGCAGCTTAGAGGGACAACGATACAATGAGCAGTTCTTC
.	TRBV10-3	.	TRBJ1-1	CAISVGGGNTEAFF	TGTGCCATCAGTGTGGGGGGGGGGAACACTGAAGCTTTCTTT
many	TRBV12-3/TRBV12-4	.	TRBJ2-3	CASSLTGTDTQYF	TGTGCCAGCAGTTTAACGGGGACAGATACGCAGTATTTT
many	TRBV7-6	.	TRBJ1-1	CASSSRGGNTEAFF	TGTGCCAGCAGCTCTCGGGGGGGGAACACTGAAGCTTTCTTT
few	TRBV20-1	TRBD1	TRBJ2-3	CSATGQGVVTDTQYF	TGCAGTGCTACTGGACAGGGGGTAGTCACAGATACGCAGTATTTT
few	TRBV28	TRBD2	TRBJ2-1	CASTSQYGGALYNEQFF	TGTGCCAGCACTTCCCAGTACGGGGGGGCCCTCTACAATGAGCAGTTCTTC
few	TRBV7-2	.	TRBJ2-3	CASSSPLGSSPSSTDTQYF	TGTGCCAGCAGCTCTCCCCTAGGTAGCAGCCCTTCTAGCACAGATACGCAGTATTTT
.	TRBV2	.	TRBJ1-4	CASGLEGMGKLFF	TGTGCCAGCGGGTTGGAGGGGATGGGAAAACTGTTTTTT
many	TRBV7-9	TRBD1	TRBJ1-1	CASRPGQGKVAEAFF	TGTGCCAGCAGGCCGGGACAGGGGAAAGTGGCTGAAGCTTTCTTT
many	TRBV7-2	.	TRBJ1-6	CASSFLNSPLHF	TGTGCCAGCAGCTTCCTAAATTCACCCCTCCACTTT